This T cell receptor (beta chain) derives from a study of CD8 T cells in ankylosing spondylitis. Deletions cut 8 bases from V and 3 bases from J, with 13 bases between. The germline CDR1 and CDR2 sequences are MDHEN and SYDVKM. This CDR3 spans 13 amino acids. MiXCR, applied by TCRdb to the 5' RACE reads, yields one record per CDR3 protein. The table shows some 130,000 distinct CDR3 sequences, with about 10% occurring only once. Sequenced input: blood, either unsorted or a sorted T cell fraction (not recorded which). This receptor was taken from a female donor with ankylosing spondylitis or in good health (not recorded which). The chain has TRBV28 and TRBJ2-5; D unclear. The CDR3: CASGRSFKETQYF. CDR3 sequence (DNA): TGTGCCAGCGGGCGCTCGTTTAAAGAGACCCAGTACTTC. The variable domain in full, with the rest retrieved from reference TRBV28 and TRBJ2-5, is DVKVTQSSRYLVKRTGEKVFLECVQDMDHENMFWYRQDPGLGLRLIYFSYDVKMKEKGDIPEGYSVSREKKERFSLILESASTNQTSMYLCASGRSFKETQYFGPGTRLLVL.